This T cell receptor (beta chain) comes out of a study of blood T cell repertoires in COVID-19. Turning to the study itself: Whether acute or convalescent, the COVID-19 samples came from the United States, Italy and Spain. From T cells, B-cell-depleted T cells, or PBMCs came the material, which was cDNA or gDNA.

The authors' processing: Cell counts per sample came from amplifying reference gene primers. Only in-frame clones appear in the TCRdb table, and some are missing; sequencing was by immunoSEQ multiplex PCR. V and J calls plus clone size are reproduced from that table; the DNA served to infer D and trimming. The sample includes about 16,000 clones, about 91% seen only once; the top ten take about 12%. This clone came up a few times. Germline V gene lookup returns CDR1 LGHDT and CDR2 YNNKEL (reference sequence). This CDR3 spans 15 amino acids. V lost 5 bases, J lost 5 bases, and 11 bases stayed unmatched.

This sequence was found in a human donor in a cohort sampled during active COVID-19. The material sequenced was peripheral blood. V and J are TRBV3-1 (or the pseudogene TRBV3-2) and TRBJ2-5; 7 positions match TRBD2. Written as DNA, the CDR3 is TGTGCCAGCAGCACCCGACTAGCCGGGGAGGAGACCCAGTACTTC. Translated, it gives CASSTRLAGEETQYF.